This is a list of T cell receptor beta chains from one sample in a study of blood T cell repertoires in COVID-19. Profiling relied on immunoSEQ multiplex PCR, and the TCRdb table lists in-frame clones only, not all of them. There are roughly 100,000 clones in the sample; 70% to 90% occur only once, and under 4% lies in the top ten. The sequenced material came from peripheral blood. These TCRs come from a man between 45 and 60 years old in a cohort sampled during active COVID-19. Each CDR3 is given with its conserved first and last residue. Fields, in order: J gene, D gene, clone size, V gene, CDR3 protein, CDR3 DNA. A D gene is named only where the DNA matches it firmly. Rows may omit the clone size; those that give it use once, few, many or a size class.

TRBJ1-2 | TRBD1 | many | TRBV3-1/TRBV3-2 | CASSRNPGGGYTF | TGTGCCAGCAGCCGGAACCCAGGGGGTGGCTACACCTTC
TRBJ2-3 | TRBD1 | - | TRBV5-5 | CASSLRGQGTTDTQYF | TGTGCCAGCAGCTTGAGGGGACAGGGGACCACAGATACGCAGTATTTT
TRBJ2-7 | TRBD1 | - | TRBV6-2/TRBV6-3 | CASSYSPSGTGLDEQYF | TGTGCCAGCAGTTACTCCCCCTCCGGGACAGGGCTCGACGAGCAGTACTTC
TRBJ2-3 | - | - | TRBV24-1 | CATSDTDRDTQYF | TGTGCCACCAGTGACACCGACAGGGATACGCAGTATTTT
TRBJ2-3 | - | - | TRBV9 | CASSTSVDTQYF | TGTGCCAGCAGCACCTCGGTTGATACGCAGTATTTT
TRBJ1-2 | TRBD1 | - | TRBV5-6 | CASSADRANYGYTF | TGTGCCAGCAGCGCAGACAGGGCGAACTATGGCTACACCTTC
TRBJ2-5 | - | - | TRBV25-1 | CASSLPGPETQYF | TGTGCCAGCAGTCTTCCAGGTCCAGAGACCCAGTACTTC
TRBJ2-3 | - | - | TRBV7-2 | CASSLWNGDVEYF | TGTGCCAGCAGCTTATGGAACGGGGATGTGGAGTATTTT
TRBJ2-2 | TRBD1 | - | TRBV3-1/TRBV3-2 | CASSQGTGINTGELFF | TGTGCCAGCAGCCAGGGGACAGGGATAAACACCGGGGAGCTGTTTTTT
TRBJ1-3 | TRBD1 | - | TRBV27 | CASSPRTGLSGNTIYF | TGTGCCAGCAGTCCACGGACAGGGCTCTCTGGAAACACCATATATTTT
TRBJ1-2 | - | - | TRBV28 | CASTPLGTTNYGYTF | TGTGCCAGCACGCCGCTGGGGACAACTAACTATGGCTACACCTTC
TRBJ2-5 | TRBD1 | - | TRBV5-6 | CASSLGWGQGLNQATQYF | TGTGCCAGCAGCTTGGGGTGGGGACAGGGGCTCAATCAAGCGACCCAGTACTTC
TRBJ2-1 | TRBD2 | - | TRBV6-6 | CASSLVGGGAAYNEQFF | TGTGCCAGCAGTCTCGTCGGCGGGGGGGCCGCCTACAATGAGCAGTTCTTC
TRBJ2-3 | TRBD2 | - | TRBV2 | CASSEKPSGGAWADTQYF | TGTGCCAGCAGTGAAAAGCCCTCCGGGGGGGCCTGGGCAGATACGCAGTATTTT
TRBJ2-2 | - | few | TRBV6-2/TRBV6-3 | CASSYSPTQVNTGELFF | TGTGCCAGCAGTTACAGTCCGACACAAGTGAACACCGGGGAGCTGTTTTTT
TRBJ2-4 | TRBD2 | - | TRBV2 | CASSPPGSGGLGDIQYF | TGTGCCAGCAGCCCCCCCGGGAGCGGGGGGCTTGGCGACATTCAGTACTTC
TRBJ2-6 | - | - | TRBV28 | CASTPDTANVLTF | TGTGCCAGCACTCCGGACACGGCCAACGTCCTGACTTTC
TRBJ2-1 | TRBD2 | - | TRBV6-5 | CATGGGRPYNEQFF | TGTGCCACGGGGGGTGGGCGGCCCTACAATGAGCAGTTCTTC
TRBJ2-1 | - | - | TRBV27 | CASSLFGVNEQFF | TGTGCCAGCAGTTTATTCGGGGTAAATGAGCAGTTCTTC
TRBJ2-4 | - | - | TRBV4-1 | CASSPHHRDTHGKNIQYF | TGCGCCAGCAGCCCACACCACCGGGACACTCACGGAAAAAACATTCAGTACTTC
TRBJ1-2 | TRBD1 | - | TRBV2 | CASRRDRGRLGGYTF | TGTGCCAGCAGGCGGGACAGGGGGCGTTTGGGTGGCTACACCTTC
TRBJ2-3 | - | - | TRBV7-9 | CASSNGNTDTQYF | TGTGCCAGCAGCAACGGGAACACAGATACGCAGTATTTT
TRBJ1-5 | - | few | TRBV4-1 | CASSLGGTYSNQPQHF | TGCGCCAGCAGCCTTGGAGGAACTTATAGCAATCAGCCCCAGCATTTT
TRBJ2-1 | TRBD1 | - | TRBV19 | CASSPRTGGEKEQFF | TGTGCCAGTAGTCCCCGGACAGGGGGCGAAAAGGAGCAGTTCTTC
TRBJ2-6 | - | - | TRBV15 | CATSRGTGKSGANVLTF | TGTGCCACCAGCAGAGGGACTGGGAAGTCTGGGGCCAACGTCCTGACTTTC
TRBJ2-1 | TRBD2 | - | TRBV9 | CASSVPGTSGVGEQFF | TGTGCCAGCAGCGTCCCTGGGACTAGCGGGGTCGGAGAGCAGTTCTTC
TRBJ1-1 | TRBD1 | - | TRBV2 | CASSAGQENTEAFF | TGTGCCAGCAGTGCGGGACAGGAAAACACTGAAGCTTTCTTT
TRBJ2-1 | TRBD2 | - | TRBV7-2 | CASSRPGTSGGGEQFF | TGTGCCAGCAGTCGACCAGGGACTAGCGGGGGCGGTGAGCAGTTCTTC
TRBJ2-2 | TRBD1 | - | TRBV10-2 | CASRTGGKGELFF | TGCGCCAGCAGGACAGGGGGCAAGGGGGAGCTGTTTTTT
TRBJ2-5 | - | - | TRBV10-3 | CAISDGAGQETQYF | TGTGCCATCAGTGATGGAGCGGGTCAAGAGACCCAGTACTTC
TRBJ2-2 | TRBD1 | - | TRBV5-1 | CASSLRDRLTGELFF | TGCGCCAGCAGCTTGCGGGACAGGCTCACCGGGGAGCTGTTTTTT
TRBJ2-1 | TRBD2 | - | TRBV7-2 | CASSLRGGNEQFF | TGTGCCAGCAGCTTGCGGGGGGGGAATGAGCAGTTCTTC
TRBJ2-3 | - | - | TRBV19 | CASSPGQTSTDTQYF | TGTGCCAGTAGTCCCGGACAGACGAGCACAGATACGCAGTATTTT
TRBJ1-4 | - | - | TRBV28 | CASSSQGPEFF | TGTGCCAGCAGTTCTCAGGGCCCGGAGTTTTTT
TRBJ2-1 | TRBD2 | once | TRBV19 | CASSPPGLAGFLAFF | TGTGCCAGTTCTCCCCCCGGACTAGCTGGGTTTCTGGCGTTCTTC
TRBJ2-3 | TRBD2 | once | TRBV18 | CASSLAGGTDTQYF | TGTGCCAGCTCCCTAGCGGGGGGCACAGATACGCAGTATTTT
TRBJ1-1 | - | once | TRBV28 | CASSFSLQGRNTEAFF | TGTGCCAGCAGTTTCTCCTTACAGGGAAGGAACACTGAAGCTTTCTTT
TRBJ1-3 | - | - | TRBV7-9 | CASSLQGSSGNTIYF | TGTGCCAGCAGCTTACAGGGGAGCTCTGGAAACACCATATATTTT
TRBJ1-1 | TRBD1 | few | TRBV24-1 | CATASGGSNTEAFF | TGTGCCACTGCGTCAGGGGGAAGTAACACTGAAGCTTTCTTT
TRBJ2-3 | TRBD2 | - | TRBV3-1/TRBV3-2 | CASSQDSSGHTDTQYF | TGTGCCAGCAGCCAAGACTCTAGCGGGCACACAGATACGCAGTATTTT
TRBJ2-1 | - | - | TRBV5-4 | CASSLAPQGEDEQFF | TGTGCCAGCAGCTTGGCTCCGCAGGGGGAGGATGAGCAGTTCTTC
TRBJ2-1 | - | - | TRBV18 | CASSPGLNNEQFF | TGTGCCAGCTCACCGGGGCTTAACAATGAGCAGTTCTTC
TRBJ1-5 | TRBD1 | - | TRBV10-3 | CATGDRGPFGNQPQHF | TGTGCTACGGGGGACAGGGGGCCGTTTGGCAATCAGCCCCAGCATTTT
TRBJ2-5 | TRBD2 | - | TRBV2 | CASSEERGQETQYF | TGTGCCAGCAGTGAAGAGCGGGGGCAAGAGACCCAGTACTTC
TRBJ2-1 | TRBD2 | - | TRBV6-2/TRBV6-3 | CASSYSLGSGAYNEQFF | TGTGCCAGCAGTTACTCGTTGGGTAGCGGGGCATACAATGAGCAGTTCTTC
TRBJ2-3 | TRBD1 | - | TRBV7-2 | CASSPGGAGTDTQYF | TGTGCCAGCAGTCCAGGGGGCGCCGGCACAGATACGCAGTATTTT
TRBJ2-3 | TRBD2 | - | TRBV2 | CASSEPSGGAVPMYF | TGTGCCAGCAGTGAACCTAGCGGGGGGGCCGTCCCCATGTATTTT
TRBJ1-1 | - | - | TRBV24-1 | CATSETDGGEAFF | TGTGCCACCAGTGAGACGGACGGGGGTGAAGCTTTCTTT
TRBJ1-1 | - | - | TRBV2 | CASSESGLNTEAFF | TGTGCCAGCAGTGAGTCGGGGTTGAACACTGAAGCTTTCTTT
TRBJ2-6 | - | few | TRBV19 | CASSITGPSGANVLTF | TGTGCCAGTAGTATCACAGGTCCCTCTGGGGCCAACGTCCTGACTTTC
TRBJ1-1 | - | - | TRBV11-3 | CASSLERGTEAFF | TGTGCCAGCAGCTTAGAACGGGGCACTGAAGCTTTCTTT
TRBJ2-1 | - | - | TRBV25-1 | CASSRGHEQFF | TGTGCCAGCAGTCGAGGTCATGAGCAGTTCTTC
TRBJ2-3 | TRBD1 | - | TRBV6-2/TRBV6-3 | CASSYGNRGADTQYF | TGTGCCAGCAGTTACGGTAACAGGGGCGCAGATACGCAGTATTTT
TRBJ1-1 | - | - | TRBV7-5 | CVRSSPHLNTEAFF | TGTGTCAGAAGCTCGCCACACCTGAACACTGAAGCTTTCTTT